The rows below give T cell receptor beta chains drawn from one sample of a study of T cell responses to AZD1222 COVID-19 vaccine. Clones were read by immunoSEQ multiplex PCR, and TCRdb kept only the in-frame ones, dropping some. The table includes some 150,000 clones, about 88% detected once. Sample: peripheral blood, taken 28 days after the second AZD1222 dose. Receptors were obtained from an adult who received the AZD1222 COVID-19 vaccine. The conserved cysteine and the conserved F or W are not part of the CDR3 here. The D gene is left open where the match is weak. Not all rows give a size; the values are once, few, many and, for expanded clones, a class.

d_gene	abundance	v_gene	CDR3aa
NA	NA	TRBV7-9	ASSFLGQNTEAF
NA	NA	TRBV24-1	ATSSGANVLT
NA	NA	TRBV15	ATSRDLGSNQPQH
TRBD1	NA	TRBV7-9	ASSLSGGSNQPQH
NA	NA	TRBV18	ASSPSGLNTEAF
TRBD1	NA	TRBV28	ASSAYRGGGYT
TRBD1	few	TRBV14	ASSPTGTGDEQF
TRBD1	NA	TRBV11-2	ASSPTGVGGYT
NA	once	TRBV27	ASSLGGESGNTIY
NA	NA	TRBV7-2	ASSLPGLPQY
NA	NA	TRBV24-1	ATSDGRFSGNTIY
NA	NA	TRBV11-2	ASSVSQGNYEQY
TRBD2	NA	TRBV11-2	ASSLSGSSYNEQF
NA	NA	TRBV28	ASSRPTELLGYEKLF
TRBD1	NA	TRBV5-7	ASSRERTGPRFTYGYT
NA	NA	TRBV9	ASSQSSLGNTIY
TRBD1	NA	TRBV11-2	ASSLGPQGARNEQY
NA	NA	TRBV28	ASASGSNTEAF
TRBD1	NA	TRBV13	ASSFTGGGNTIY
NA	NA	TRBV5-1	ASSPAGNTGELF